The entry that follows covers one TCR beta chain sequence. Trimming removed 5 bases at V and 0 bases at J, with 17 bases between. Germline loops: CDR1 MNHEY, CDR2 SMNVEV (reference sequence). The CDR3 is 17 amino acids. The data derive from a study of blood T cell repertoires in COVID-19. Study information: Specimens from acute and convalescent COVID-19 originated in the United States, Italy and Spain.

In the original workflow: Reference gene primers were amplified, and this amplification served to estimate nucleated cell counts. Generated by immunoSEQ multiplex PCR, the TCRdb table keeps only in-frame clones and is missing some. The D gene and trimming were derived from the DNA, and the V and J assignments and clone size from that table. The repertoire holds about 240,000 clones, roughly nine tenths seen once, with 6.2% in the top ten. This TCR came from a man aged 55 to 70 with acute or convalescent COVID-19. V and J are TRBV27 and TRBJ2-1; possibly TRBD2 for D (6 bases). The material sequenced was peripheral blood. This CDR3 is CASSSTRASVSYNEQFF. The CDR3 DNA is TGTGCCAGCAGTAGCACTCGAGCTAGCGTCTCCTACAATGAGCAGTTCTTC.